This T cell receptor (beta chain) came from a study of cytomegalovirus exposure and HLA in healthy donors (TCRdb year 2017). Background for the entire study: An earlier analysis of approximately 600 of the donors reported more than 250 Gb of sequence data and some 120 million unique TCR beta sequences from 190 million or so T cells. The genetic ancestry cluster associated with self-reported Caucasian donors included approximately 85% of the approximately 410 genotyped donors. A later genetic analysis took genome-wide SNP genotypes for about 60% of the roughly 670 donors and used that subset as a discovery cohort. Rather than using new phenotypic data, the later analysis identified candidate immune exposures from TCR beta sequences and from how often those sequences occurred across donors. Donor age, sex, ethnicity and CMV serostatus were collected together with the repertoire data. The number of donors typed differed by locus, with about 629-630 for A, B, C, DRB1 and DQB1, around 500 for DQA1, 600 to 610 for DPA1, and over 400 for DPB1. To decide whether each TCR beta V gene segment behaved as functional or pseudogenic, an earlier analysis of some 600 of the donors relied on high-throughput TCR beta sequencing. To predict cytomegalovirus infection status, the study brought together high-throughput TCR immunosequencing, statistical association of individual TCRs with disease status, and machine learning. The study used immunosequencing to profile the T cell repertoires of hundreds of subjects and linked those repertoires to cytomegalovirus serostatus. All discovery cohort repertoires had been generated on a single sequencing platform. A later analysis re-analyzed previously published TCR beta repertoires from several hundred donors and added high-resolution HLA genotyping to study TCR occurrence patterns. Among approximately 370 genotyped donors of the cohort, an average of approximately 200,000 unique TCR beta nucleotide sequences was sequenced per donor, of which approximately 18% were non-productive. A separate validation cohort of 100 to 150 different subjects was used in addition to the approximately 700-subject first cohort. Approximately 310 gigabases of sequencing data and around 85 million unique TCR sequences made up an early release that covered several hundred HLA-typed donors. Roughly 5 DR-DQ haplotypes were handled as single units for association and clustering, since linkage in the cohort was strong. HLA typing covered class I and class II loci at four-digit resolution. The study aimed to test whether signatures of past pathogen exposure could be identified by cataloging public T cell receptors.

Here is what the overall study found, with its caveats: The only immune exposure information available for the cohort was CMV serostatus. In a later analysis, around 15,000 TCR beta sequences were associated with specific HLA alleles at a false discovery rate of 0.05. In both the original and validation cohorts, the classifier was reported to diagnose cytomegalovirus status with high specificity and sensitivity. Compared with the approximately 670-donor mean, donors in an Asian-associated ancestry cluster had fewer N-insertions in productive TCRs, according to a later genetic analysis. Some IMGT-functional V segments, including TRBV6-2 and TRBV6-3, could not be distinguished by the 87-base-pair reads and were therefore excluded. Presence/absence analyses assumed roughly uniform sequencing depth across donors, an assumption that may not hold. In a later analysis, TCR association rates were found to vary across HLA loci, with the most associated TCRs seen for DRB1 alleles and the fewest for HLA-C alleles. While some public TCRs were present in many individuals, most TCR sequences turned up only very rarely across donors. In a later analysis, HLA-associated TCR beta chains were found to be more clonally expanded and to have lower generation probabilities than equally common non-associated chains. Because counts were too low, roughly 18 rarely observed V segments, including chromosome 9 orphons, were left out of the earlier analysis of several hundred of the donors. A further reported finding was that TCR beta sequences accurately predicted the HLA-A and HLA-B alleles for most subjects in the first cohort. Because some donors lacked HLA typing at each locus, the association tests relied only on the typed subset. When HLA alleles, especially DR and DQ, strongly co-occurred, attributing TCR associations to individual alleles was difficult. In the study, roughly 160 TCR beta chains were listed as associated with cytomegalovirus. V-gene and J-gene trimming of TCR beta chains was associated with a missense DCLRE1C variant in a later genetic analysis, and the association was replicated in an independent cohort. A group of highly shared sequence variants was considered likely to be a technical artifact of the sequencing pipeline. The cohort was sequenced for TCR beta chains only, and without alpha or paired-chain data the features that could be detected were limited. Most CMV-associated TCR beta chains appeared to be HLA-restricted in a later analysis, and the HLA associations seemed to be driven largely by CMV exposure. Linkage disequilibrium might explain the correlated functional status among segregating V segments, but an unknown experimental factor could not be excluded. In an earlier analysis of about 600 of the donors, most TCR beta V segments appeared in productive rearrangements about 90% or about 30% of the time, broadly matching IMGT annotations. A few of the identified cytomegalovirus-associated TCR beta chains were confirmed in vitro to be specific for cytomegalovirus antigens. According to a later analysis, parvovirus B19, influenza, CMV and Epstein-Barr virus appeared linked to several top co-occurrence clusters. The authors suggested that the approach could potentially be generalized to other disease states and immunological phenotypes.

Based on the germline V gene (reference sequence), the CDR1 and CDR2 sequences are MNHEY and SMNVEV. Reading from cysteine to phenylalanine, the CDR3 counts 17 amino acids. Kept here is only the CDR3 DNA, which spans 51 bases and is read in frame from base 1. V loses 9 bases at its end and J loses 1 base; junction bases beyond the gene matches: 8. Receptor amplification or capture employed the immunoSEQ multiplex PCR assay. For the multiplex PCR, a mixture combining 60 forward primers for TCR Vbeta segments and 13 reverse primers for TCR Jbeta segments was used. The CDR3 region of rearranged TCR beta genes was amplified from genomic DNA by a multiplex PCR assay. The amplified TCR beta libraries were sequenced on the Illumina HiSeq System as 87-base-pair reads. The study's own analysis went as follows. In a later analysis, about 80 million unique TCR beta chains were counted across the approximately 670 repertoires, and roughly 11 million of these chains were shared by at least two donors. To remove PCR and sequencing errors, raw reads were error-corrected and collapsed into unique sequences using a nearest-neighbor algorithm that merged closely related sequences. Alignment of CDR3 sequences to IMGT reference sequences was used to assign V, D and J gene segments. For a sequence to be retained, at least a six-nucleotide match to both a V gene segment and a J gene segment was required. A rearrangement was called productive if the CDR3 had no stop codons and remained in frame with V and J, and every other rearrangement was called non-productive. CDR3 was defined by IMGT convention, running from the second conserved V-encoded cysteine to the conserved J-encoded phenylalanine. The earlier analysis of fewer than 700 of the donors excluded sequences that lacked an unambiguous match to a single V gene segment. An earlier analysis of some 500 of the donors classified V segments as functional when productive rearrangements were above 56.7% and as segregating when the standard deviation between donors was above 5%. A statistical classification framework was built for diagnosing cytomegalovirus status from the catalog of TCR beta chain sequences. V and J gene assignment, in a later analysis, came from comparing TCR nucleotide sequences with IMGT/GENE-DB human TR gene sequences. A later analysis assigned CDR3 sequences and most-parsimonious VDJ recombination scenarios with the TCRdist pipeline. In a later analysis, each TCR beta chain was defined by its CDR3 amino acid sequence together with its V-gene family, and reads lacking a unique V-gene family were excluded. A later analysis removed 500 to 600 highly shared, low-generation-probability nucleotide sequences to deal with suspected cross-contamination and a sequencing artifact. In a later analysis, a clonal expansion index for each public chain was calculated from normalized within-repertoire ranks of inferred template counts. In a later analysis, generation probabilities were computed using a VDJ recombination model fitted to out-of-frame rearrangements, and the results were checked against IGoR. In a later analysis, hypergeometric tests were used to score TCR-TCR, TCR-HLA and TCR-CMV co-occurrence, with a repertoire-size bias correction applied to TCR pairs. False discovery rates were estimated in a later analysis by permuting HLA or CMV assignments 20 times. A later analysis grouped co-occurring TCRs with DBSCAN, adding TCRdist sequence similarity when clustering within HLA-allele-positive subsets. Co-occurrence clustering excluded repertoires with fewer than 30,000 or more than 120,000 public chains, plus five with anomalous nucleotide sharing. As stored in TCRdb, this immuneACCESS dataset retains in-frame rearrangements with V and J assigned. A fraction of the clones does not appear; measured against another copy, unresolved V genes explain less than half of the discrepancy, and the remainder lacks a known reason. That table is the source of V, J and clone size, and D and trimming were worked out from the DNA. Recorded for this sample are more than 75,000 clones; less than 80% of them occurred a single time. About 9.1% of the sample comes from the top ten.

As concerns this clone: The specificity of this receptor is unknown. The record has no base qualities; no much larger clone is one base away.

The cohort was made up of 500 to 800 healthy bone marrow donors. Cohort members were all nominally healthy when sampled, although unrecorded immune exposures were likely present. The donor was CMV seropositive and was included in the group of 250 to 350 seropositive cohort members. Each donor provided a peripheral blood sample, and peripheral blood mononuclear cells were used for TCR beta sequencing. The Qiagen DNeasy Blood Extraction Kit was used to extract genomic DNA from the blood cell samples. The sequence was collected from a man in his forties in good health and CMV-seropositive. Sequenced sample: PBMCs. The chain is assembled from TRBV27 and TRBJ2-1; 14 nucleotides in the junction match TRBD2. This receptor has the CDR3 CASRLAGGPGSYNEQFF. In nucleotides, the sequence is TGTGCCAGTCGACTAGCGGGGGGGCCGGGGTCCTACAATGAGCAGTTCTTC.